This TCR beta chain came from a study of beta chain features in type 1 diabetes. Study-wide points: All four CD4+ subsets from Type 1 diabetes patients carried moderately but significantly shorter TCRB CDR3s.

This clone appeared a few times. No antigen is known for it. Reverse transcribing all isolated RNA meant expressed TCRB transcripts were sequenced. Libraries were prepared by immunoSEQ multiplex PCR; TCRdb keeps only in-frame clonotypes and omits some of them. This sample has about 340,000 clones; less than 15% occur once, and the top ten carry roughly 0.015%. CDR3 length: 12 residues. Trimming shortened V by 1 base and J by 14 bases, and 12 bases separated the two germline ends. The germline V gene encodes CDR1 SGHTA and CDR2 FQGNSA. Sample: naive CD4+ T cells from blood. The rearrangement joins TRBV7-2 to TRBJ2-1; TRBD2 is a possible D gene (5 bases). The sequence was collected from a woman aged 18-35 years with type 1 diabetes. The CDR3 DNA reads TGTGCCAGCAGCTTAGAACTAGAGTGGAAGTTCTTC. Translation gives CASSLELEWKFF. Based on the CDR3 plus reference TRBV7-2 and TRBJ2-1, the full variable domain is GAGVSQSPSNKVTEKGKDVELRCDPISGHTALYWYRQSLGQGLEFLIYFQGNSAPDKSGLPSDRFSAERTGGSVSTLTIQRTQQEDSAVYLCASSLELEWKFFGPGTRLTVL.